The 32 T cell receptor beta chains below come from one sample, sequenced in a study of T-cell memory formation after mild COVID-19. MiXCR, run by TCRdb on the 5' RACE reads, gives a single entry per CDR3 protein. The data contain 270,000 or so distinct CDR3 sequences, 16% of them seen just once; the ten biggest clones take up under 25%. Sequenced: PBMCs or a T cell subset sorted from them (not recorded which). The origin of the receptors is a man aged 18 to 29 who had mild COVID-19 (a few samples of this study predate the infection). Cell type and time point are not known.

This clonotype was found many times. At one end the junction does not follow the germline gene, possibly because of a read error. CDR3 sequence reads: CASSLGYEQYF. The CDR3, as DNA: TGTGCCAGCAGCTTAGGCTACGAGCAGTACTTC. The chain couples TRBV5-1 to TRBJ2-7; no reliable D call. Looked up from germline, CDR1 is SGHRS and CDR2 is YFSETQ. The CDR3 is 11 residues long.

This rearrangement joins TRBV4-1 to TRBJ1-4; a weak D match, TRBD1 (6 bases). Trimming pared 4 bases from V and 0 bases from J, leaving 9 bases between. Per the germline V gene, CDR1 is MGHRA and CDR2 is YSYEKL. The CDR3 has 15 amino acids. CDR3 amino acids: CASSRDTSTNEKLFF. CDR3 DNA sequence: TGCGCCAGCAGCCGGGACACATCAACTAATGAAAAACTGTTTTTT.

V and J are TRBV2 and TRBJ2-3, with a weak D call TRBD2 (7 bases). Trimming shortened V by 3 bases and J by 4 bases, and 14 bases separated the two germline ends. Germline values: CDR1 SNHLY, CDR2 FYNNEI. This CDR3 region has 15 residues. CDR3 protein: CASSEGGHKADTQYF. The CDR3 nucleotides are TGTGCCAGCAGTGAGGGGGGGCATAAGGCAGATACGCAGTATTTT. Complete variable domain (other parts from reference TRBV2 and TRBJ2-3): EPEVTQTPSHQVTQMGQEVILRCVPISNHLYFYWYRQILGQKVEFLVSFYNNEISEKSEIFDDQFSVERPDGSNFTLKIRSTKLEDSAMYFCASSEGGHKADTQYFGPGTRLTVL.

This clonotype was counted between two and nine times. J is TRBJ1-3 and V is TRBV4-3; no definite D call. This CDR3 is built from 16 residues. V dropped 0 bases and J dropped 0 bases, with 9 bases sitting between them. Germline V gene data show CDR1 as LGHNA and CDR2 as YSLEER. DNA of the CDR3: TGCGCCAGCAGCCAAGATGCGCAGAGCTCTGGAAACACCATATATTTT. Its protein is CASSQDAQSSGNTIYF.

This clonotype was seen ten or more times. The V call is TRBV12-3 or TRBV12-4, the J call TRBJ1-3, with D hard to call. The CDR3 runs 17 residues. The V gene lost 1 base and the J gene lost 0 bases, with 13 bases spanning the gap. CDR3 DNA: TGTGCCAGCAGTTTAGGGGGTCACCTGTTCTCTGGAAACACCATATATTTT. Its translation is CASSLGGHLFSGNTIYF.

This clonotype came up a few times. The gene calls are TRBV14 and TRBJ2-1; D possibly corresponds to TRBD1 (6 bases). This CDR3 comprises 16 residues. Germline V lookup: CDR1 SGHDN, CDR2 FVKESK. V was cut by 0 bases and J by 2 bases, with 11 bases left in between. CDR3: CASSQDVGGPYNEQFF. In nucleotides, the CDR3 is TGTGCCAGCAGCCAAGATGTTGGGGGCCCCTACAATGAGCAGTTCTTC.

The chain has TRBV6-2 or TRBV6-3 and TRBJ1-4; TRBD1 is a possible D gene (5 bases). Trimming removed 0 bases at V and 7 bases at J, with 15 bases between. CDR1 and CDR2 from the germline V gene are MNHEY and SVGEGT. The CDR3 spans 16 residues. The CDR3 loop reads CASSYSRTQGIEKLFF. CDR3 DNA sequence: TGTGCCAGCAGTTACTCTCGGACACAAGGCATTGAAAAACTGTTTTTT.

This clonotype was recorded only once. The rearrangement links TRBV6-5 to TRBJ1-3; a possible D gene is TRBD1 (5 bases). Germline CDR1 is MNHEY and CDR2 is SVGAGI. The ends were cut back, 10 bases at V and 2 bases at J, with 12 bases in the middle. This CDR3 is 13 amino acids long. The CDR3 is CATRGGPGNTIYF. The CDR3 DNA follows: TGTGCCACCCGTGGGGGTCCTGGAAACACCATATATTTT.

V gene TRBV25-1 combines with J gene TRBJ2-4, with 7 positions matching TRBD1. This CDR3 contains 16 residues. Germline V lookup: CDR1 MGHDK, CDR2 SYGVNS. V lost 6 bases and J lost 4; bases outside the gene matches: 12. This chain's CDR3 is CASSGAEGTEKNIQYF. The CDR3 DNA reads as TGTGCCAGCAGCGGCGCGGAAGGGACAGAAAAAAACATTCAGTACTTC.

This clonotype was observed a handful of times. V gene TRBV5-1 combines with J gene TRBJ1-2, with D perhaps TRBD1 (6 bases). The CDR3 loop spans 13 amino acids. Germline V lookup: CDR1 SGHRS, CDR2 YFSETQ. Trimming left V 2 bases short and J 8 bases short, with 13 bases between. The CDR3 reads CASSFTGFGGYTF. CDR3 DNA sequence: TGCGCCAGCAGCTTTACAGGGTTTGGAGGCTACACCTTC.

This clonotype was observed a handful of times. V usage is TRBV28 and J usage is TRBJ2-2, with TRBD2 as a possible D gene (5 bases). Trimming shortened V by 4 bases and J by 8 bases, and 17 bases separated the two germline ends. CDR1 and CDR2 (germline): MDHEN, SYDVKM. This CDR3 comprises 15 residues. The CDR3 DNA follows: TGTGCCAGCAGTTCTCGGGGTTATGGGATAGGGGAGCTGTTTTTT. Amino acid sequence: CASSSRGYGIGELFF.

This rearrangement joins TRBV5-4 to TRBJ2-2; TRBD1 matches 7 bases. After removal of 1 base from V and 11 bases from J, the junction contained 8 bases not matched to a gene. From germline, CDR1 is SGHNT and CDR2 YYREEE (reference sequence). This CDR3 comprises 14 residues. This CDR3 reads CASSLSRQGLELFF. The DNA for the CDR3 is TGTGCCAGCAGCTTGAGTCGACAGGGCCTCGAGCTGTTTTTT.

The chain has TRBV9 and TRBJ2-2; D call uncertain. The CDR3 runs to 12 residues. Germline V gives CDR1 SGDLS, CDR2 YYNGEE. Trimming removed 4 bases from V and 8 bases from J, with 9 bases in between. CDR3 in amino acids: CASSPAGGELFF. Here the CDR3 DNA reads TGTGCCAGCAGCCCCGCCGGGGGGGAGCTGTTTTTT. Full variable domain (missing parts from reference TRBV9 and TRBJ2-2): DSGVTQTPKHLITATGQRVTLRCSPRSGDLSVYWYQQSLDQGLQFLIQYYNGEERAKGNILERFSAQQFPDLHSELNLSSLELGDSALYFCASSPAGGELFFGEGSRLTVL.

This chain links TRBV2 with TRBJ2-7; possible D gene TRBD2, 6 bases. The CDR3 is made up of 13 amino acids. Trimming pared 7 bases from V and 0 bases from J, leaving 10 bases between. CDR1 is SNHLY, CDR2 FYNNEI, per germline. CDR3 residues: CASTAGSSYEQYF. The CDR3 nucleotides are TGTGCCAGCACGGCGGGAAGCTCCTACGAGCAGTACTTC.

The CDR3 coding sequence is TGTGCCAGCAGCATTGCCTGGGGGGACGAGCAGTACTTC. This encodes CASSIAWGDEQYF. V and J are TRBV3-1 and TRBJ2-7, with D possibly matching TRBD2 (6 bases). This CDR3 has 13 residues. Germline values: CDR1 LGHDT, CDR2 YNNKEL (reference sequence). V was shortened by 5 bases and J by 5 bases, with 13 bases between the two germline ends.

V and J are TRBV3-1 and TRBJ2-7, with a tentative D call TRBD2 (5 bases). Trimming took off 3 bases at V and 5 bases at J, with 17 bases between the two ends. The CDR3 spans 15 residues. Germline CDR1 LGHDT, CDR2 YNNKEL (reference sequence). CDR3 in amino acids: CASSQRRAVLNEQYF. The CDR3 DNA sequence: TGTGCCAGCAGCCAGCGGCGGGCCGTCCTGAACGAGCAGTACTTC.

This clonotype was counted ten times or more. This chain links TRBV5-1 with TRBJ2-5, with D possibly matching TRBD2 (5 bases). There are 14 residues in the CDR3. With 0 bases removed from V and 0 bases from J, the gap between germline ends came to 6 bases. Germline loops: CDR1 SGHRS, CDR2 YFSETQ. The CDR3 here is CASSLAGDQETQYF. CDR3 bases: TGCGCCAGCAGCTTGGCCGGGGACCAAGAGACCCAGTACTTC.

J is TRBJ2-3 and V is TRBV4-3; possibly TRBD2 for D (5 bases). Trimming shortened V by 3 bases and J by 4 bases, and 14 bases separated the two germline ends. The CDR3 totals 15 residues. CDR1 is LGHNA, CDR2 YSLEER, per germline. CDR3 bases: TGCGCCAGCAGCCAGGGAGCCTTTCAACCAGATACGCAGTATTTT. Translated, it gives CASSQGAFQPDTQYF.

This clonotype was counted a few times. V gene TRBV10-3 combines with J gene TRBJ1-1; TRBD1 might be the D (5 bases). CDR1 ENHRY and CDR2 SYGVKD come from the germline V gene. CDR3 length equals 15 residues. Trimming pared 11 bases from V and 1 base from J, leaving 20 bases between. The CDR3 nucleotides read TGTGCCGCCTCATCTTCCTCTGGGGGGAACACTGAAGCTTTCTTT. Its protein product is CAASSSSGGNTEAFF.

In this sample, this clonotype turned up a few times. This CDR3 is CASSLARGPSYEQYF. CDR3 coding DNA: TGTGCCAGCAGCTTAGCCAGGGGGCCATCCTACGAGCAGTACTTC. V is TRBV7-2 and J is TRBJ2-7; 8 bases are a match to TRBD1. Per germline, CDR1 SGHTA and CDR2 FQGNSA. The CDR3 loop spans 15 amino acids. Germline trimming cut 0 bases from V and 1 base from J; bases unmatched to any gene: 2.

Turning to this clonotype: A read error may be the cause here, since a much bigger clone is one base away. The chain recombines TRBV6-5 with TRBJ2-2; D may be TRBD1 or TRBD2 (5 bases each). The germline CDR1 and CDR2 sequences are MNHEY and SVGAGI. CDR3 length: 14 residues. The CDR3 DNA reads as TGTGCCAGCACTAAGTTGGGGGTAACCGTGGAGCTGTTTTTT. Its translation: CASTKLGVTVELFF.

This clonotype has a handful of counts. This chain uses TRBV27 with TRBJ1-2; D may be TRBD1 (5 bases). V was cut by 6 bases and J by 6 bases, with 17 bases left in between. CDR1 and CDR2 (germline): MNHEY, SMNVEV (reference sequence). The CDR3 is 14 amino acids. The CDR3 DNA sequence: TGTGCCAGCAGGGTCCGGGGGAGGGTTGATGGCTACACCTTC. This sequence encodes CASRVRGRVDGYTF.

The sample holds a few counts of this clonotype. The V and J genes are TRBV6-5 and TRBJ2-2, with 10 bases aligning to TRBD2. The CDR3 covers 14 residues. Germline V lookup: CDR1 MNHEY, CDR2 SVGAGI. Trimming cost V 8 bases and J 5 bases; bases outside gene matches: 5. Here the CDR3 DNA reads TGTGCCAGCGGGGAAGCGGGGGGGACCGGGGAGCTGTTTTTT. As protein: CASGEAGGTGELFF.

This clonotype was picked up a small number of times. The gene calls are TRBV7-2 and TRBJ2-2; D tentatively fits TRBD1 or TRBD2 (5 bases each). The germline V and J ends were trimmed by 5 bases and 7 bases, with 20 bases remaining between them. This CDR3 has 16 amino acids. Germline CDR1 SGHTA, CDR2 FQGNSA. The CDR3, as DNA: TGTGCCAGCAGCCTCGGTCCCGAGGGGTTCAGCGGGGAGCTGTTTTTT. This sequence encodes CASSLGPEGFSGELFF. Full variable domain (rest looked up from reference TRBV7-2 and TRBJ2-2): GAGVSQSPSNKVTEKGKDVELRCDPISGHTALYWYRQSLGQGLEFLIYFQGNSAPDKSGLPSDRFSAERTGGSVSTLTIQRTQQEDSAVYLCASSLGPEGFSGELFFGEGSRLTVL.

V usage is TRBV7-9 and J usage is TRBJ2-7; 11 nucleotides line up with TRBD1. Germline trimming cut 5 bases from V and 5 bases from J; bases unmatched to any gene: 5. The V gene's germline CDR1 is SEHNR and CDR2 FQNEAQ (reference sequence). The CDR3 spans 14 residues. The CDR3 loop is CASSKGQGGNEQYF. As DNA, the CDR3 is TGTGCCAGCAGCAAGGGACAGGGGGGGAACGAGCAGTACTTC.

This clonotype was counted a few times. This chain uses TRBV7-2 with TRBJ1-1; D not certain. This CDR3 region has 14 residues. The germline gives CDR1 SGHTA, CDR2 FQGNSA. The V and J ends lost 2 bases and 1 base respectively, with 8 bases between them. The CDR3 sequence is CASSLSRTNTEAFF. CDR3 coding DNA: TGTGCCAGCAGCTTAAGTAGGACGAACACTGAAGCTTTCTTT.

The table lists this clonotype with a few counts. For the CDR3, the DNA is TGTGCCAGCAGCTTAGTAAAGGGGTCCAATTCACCCCTCCACTTT. It codes for CASSLVKGSNSPLHF. V gene TRBV7-2 combines with J gene TRBJ1-6, with D possibly TRBD1 on 5 matching bases. Germline V gene data show CDR1 as SGHTA and CDR2 as FQGNSA. The V end lost 1 base, the J end lost 7 bases, and 11 bases lay between the germline ends. This CDR3 spans 15 amino acids.

In this sample, this clonotype turned up a few times. J is TRBJ2-1 and V is TRBV6-4; perhaps TRBD1 as D (5 bases). The V gene lost 1 base and the J gene lost 6 bases, with 7 bases spanning the gap. CDR1 is MRHNA and CDR2 is SNTAGT in the germline V gene. This CDR3 is built from 13 residues. In DNA, the CDR3 is TGTGCCAGCAGTGACTGGCAGGGCAATGAGCAGTTCTTC. It codes for CASSDWQGNEQFF.

The sample holds a few counts of this clonotype. J is TRBJ1-2 and V is TRBV4-1, with a weak D call TRBD1 (5 bases). The CDR3 totals 15 residues. From germline, CDR1 is MGHRA and CDR2 YSYEKL. Trimming removed 1 base at V and 8 bases at J, with 17 bases between. In DNA form, the CDR3 reads TGCGCCAGCAGCCAAGCGACCCTCGTGAGGGGCGGCTACACCTTC. This sequence encodes CASSQATLVRGGYTF.

The chain combines TRBV5-1 with TRBJ2-2; 12 nucleotides match TRBD1. This CDR3 spans 18 amino acids. After removal of 0 bases from V and 5 bases from J, the junction contained 8 bases not matched to a gene. Germline V CDR1 and CDR2: SGHRS, YFSETQ. CDR3 in amino acids: CASSLEGTGGVGTGELFF. Written as DNA, the CDR3 is TGCGCCAGCAGCTTGGAGGGGACAGGGGGCGTTGGAACCGGGGAGCTGTTTTTT.

This clonotype has just a few counts. V gene TRBV4-1 combines with J gene TRBJ1-1; 7 positions agree with TRBD1. The J segment lost 4 bases and the V segment lost 4 bases, leaving 6 bases of the junction unmatched. This CDR3 region has 14 residues. The germline V gene has CDR1 MGHRA and CDR2 YSYEKL. This CDR3 is CASSRGTEGTEAFF. The CDR3 coding sequence is TGCGCCAGCAGCCGCGGGACAGAGGGCACTGAAGCTTTCTTT.

The V call is TRBV4-3, the J call TRBJ1-5; no definite D call. CDR3 length equals 15 residues. Germline lookup yields CDR1 LGHNA and CDR2 YSLEER. The V and J ends lost 4 bases and 5 bases respectively, with 15 bases between them. The CDR3 spells CASSLRVALDQPQHF. CDR3 bases: TGCGCCAGCAGCCTTAGGGTAGCCCTCGATCAGCCCCAGCATTTT.